The clone carrying this T cell receptor (beta chain) has a single count. As yet, its antigen is unknown. Germline V gene lookup returns CDR1 SGHTS and CDR2 YDEGEE. Trimming pared 4 bases from V and 0 bases from J, leaving 13 bases between. The CDR3 loop spans 15 amino acids. The protocol was immunoSEQ multiplex PCR, while the TCRdb copy is restricted to in-frame clones and leaves out a portion. The table has tens of thousands of clones, around 84% seen once. These data are taken from a study of OX40 agonist ivuxolimab in advanced cancers. Regarding the study as a whole: The authors did not determine the antigen specificity of the expanded peripheral T cells. Partial responders receiving 0.1-3.0 mg/kg showed among the lowest clonal expansion.

The J gene is TRBJ1-1, the V gene TRBV5-8; D ambiguous. This sample comprised CD4+ or CD8+ T cells sorted from blood, obtained in a trial of the OX40 agonist ivuxolimab. This clonotype was obtained from an adult with an advanced solid tumor such as melanoma, head and neck, liver or kidney cancer. The CDR3 sequence: CASSPVGDMNTEAFF. The CDR3 DNA reads as TGTGCCAGCAGCCCCGTGGGAGACATGAACACTGAAGCTTTCTTT.